These 13 T cell receptor beta chains were all obtained from the same sample, sequenced in a study of CD8 T cells in Susac syndrome. Random hexamers were used to reverse transcribe the RNA input (0.5 to 1 ug). TCRdb passed the immunoSEQ multiplex PCR reads through MiXCR, listing each CDR3 protein once. Of around 200,000 distinct CDR3 sequences listed, about 95% are singletons. Sequenced material: CD4+ T cells from PBMCs. These receptors originate from a human donor with multiple sclerosis.

The chain joins TRBV19 to TRBJ2-7, with 9 bases fitting TRBD1. Germline trimming cut 11 bases from V and 5 bases from J; bases unmatched to any gene: 7. This CDR3 has 12 residues. Germline-derived CDR1 and CDR2 are LNHDA and SQIVND (reference sequence). The CDR3 protein is CASGTGLNEQYF. In DNA form, the CDR3 reads TGTGCCTCTGGGACAGGGTTGAACGAGCAGTACTTC.

Here the CDR3 reads CSAPRGGQGGETQYF. In DNA, the CDR3 is TGCAGTGCTCCTAGGGGTGGACAGGGCGGGGAGACCCAGTACTTC. J is TRBJ2-5 and V is TRBV20-1; 8 bases fit TRBD1. CDR1 and CDR2 from the germline V gene are DFQATT and SNEGSKA (reference sequence). With 5 bases clipped from V and 5 bases from J, the junction kept 13 bases outside the gene matches. This CDR3 contains 15 residues.

The rearrangement joins TRBV7-2 to TRBJ1-6; 7 nucleotides agree with TRBD1. J lost 8 bases, V lost 2 bases, and 9 bases had no gene match. Germline assignment: CDR1 SGHTA and CDR2 FQGNSA. This CDR3 has 16 amino acids. CDR3 in amino acids: CASSLPKGTGDSPLHF. The CDR3 DNA sequence: TGTGCCAGCAGCTTACCTAAGGGAACAGGGGATTCACCCCTCCACTTT.

The chain has TRBV7-9 and TRBJ2-1; TRBD2 aligns across 12 bases. CDR3 length: 15 amino acids. The germline CDR1 and CDR2 sequences are SEHNR and FQNEAQ (reference sequence). V dropped 3 bases and J dropped 8; count of bases not matched to a gene: 5. The CDR3 bases are TGTGCCAGCAGCTTGACTAGCGGGGGCCCATATGAGCAGTTCTTC. It is translated as CASSLTSGGPYEQFF.

The chain combines TRBV16 with TRBJ1-1; tentatively, D is TRBD1 (6 bases). The CDR3 has 13 amino acids. The germline V gene has CDR1 KGHSY and CDR2 FQNENV. V was cut by 5 bases and J by 5 bases, with 12 bases left in between. CDR3 amino acids: CASSGGRDTEAFF. CDR3 DNA sequence: TGTGCCAGCAGCGGGGGCAGGGATACTGAAGCTTTCTTT. The full variable domain, with the rest looked up from reference TRBV16 and TRBJ1-1, is GEEVAQTPKHLVRGEGQKAKLYCAPIKGHSYVFWYQQVLKNEFKFLISFQNENVFDETGMPKERFSAKCLPNSPCSLEIQATKLEDSAVYFCASSGGRDTEAFFGQGTRLTVV.

The chain carries TRBV6-5 and TRBJ1-1; the match to TRBD1 covers 9 bases. V gave up 2 bases and J gave up 10 bases; unmatched junction bases: 11. The CDR3 is made up of 15 amino acids. CDR1 MNHEY and CDR2 SVGAGI come from the germline V gene. CDR3 in amino acids: CASSYAGTGSSGAFF. The CDR3 region has the DNA TGTGCCAGCAGTTACGCCGGGACAGGGAGTAGCGGAGCTTTCTTT.

The chain's CDR3 is CASSYGSGGDLGETQYF. CDR3 nucleotide sequence: TGTGCCAGCAGCTACGGTAGCGGGGGAGACTTAGGGGAGACCCAGTACTTC. The chain links TRBV3-1 to TRBJ2-5; the match to TRBD2 covers 9 bases. This CDR3 spans 17 amino acids. The V segment lost 5 bases and the J segment 5 bases; nucleotides outside the gene matches: 15. Germline lookup yields CDR1 LGHDT and CDR2 YNNKEL (reference sequence).

V is TRBV24-1 and J is TRBJ2-3; D gene unclear. CDR3 length equals 13 residues. Deletions cut 5 bases from V and 3 bases from J, with 8 bases between. Germline values: CDR1 KGHDR, CDR2 SFDVKD. CDR3 residues: CATSVGGTDTQYF. The CDR3 nucleotides read TGTGCCACCAGTGTGGGCGGTACAGATACGCAGTATTTT.

In its sample, this clonotype was seen once. This chain connects TRBV7-9 to TRBJ2-7, with D hard to call. CDR1 is SEHNR and CDR2 is FQNEAQ in the germline V gene (reference sequence). Trimming cost V 3 bases and J 0 bases, with 6 bases left between them. The CDR3 length is 13 residues. As DNA, the CDR3 is TGTGCCAGCAGCTTTAGTGGCTCCTACGAGCAGTACGTC. This codes for CASSFSGSYEQYV.

The count of this clonotype is one. V gene TRBV9 combines with J gene TRBJ1-3; D is ambiguous. The CDR3 runs to 13 residues. CDR1 SGDLS and CDR2 YYNGEE come from the germline V gene. The V end lost 0 bases, the J end lost 8 bases, and 9 bases lay between the germline ends. Here the CDR3 DNA reads TGTGCCAGCAGCGTAGGTGGGGTCGACACCATATATTTT. Encoded protein: CASSVGGVDTIYF.

This chain links TRBV7-2 with TRBJ1-2, with TRBD1 matching over 8 bases. The J segment lost 4 bases and the V segment lost 1 base, leaving 2 bases of the junction unmatched. The CDR3 runs to 14 residues. Germline-derived CDR1 and CDR2 are SGHTA and FQGNSA. The CDR3 region has the DNA TGTGCCAGCAGCTTAGGTACAGGGGGCTATGGCTACACCTTC. As protein: CASSLGTGGYGYTF.

The rearrangement uses TRBV15 and TRBJ1-2; no clear D gene. CDR3 length: 15 residues. Trimming took off 8 bases at V and 3 bases at J, with 19 bases between the two ends. Germline CDR1 is LNHNV and CDR2 is YYDKDF (reference sequence). The CDR3 loop is CATGSRSLWDYGYTF. DNA for the CDR3: TGTGCCACCGGGTCTCGGTCCCTCTGGGACTATGGCTACACCTTC.

The J gene is TRBJ2-6, the V gene TRBV12-5, with a possible D match to TRBD1 (5 bases). The CDR3 covers 15 residues. V was pared by 1 base and J by 6 bases, with 10 bases between. Germline V gene lookup returns CDR1 LGHNT and CDR2 FRNRAP. This CDR3 reads CASGLGQWEANVLTF. For the CDR3, the DNA is TGTGCTAGTGGTTTGGGACAGTGGGAGGCCAACGTCCTGACTTTC.